The T cell receptor (beta chain) under discussion was sequenced for a study of human T cells and chemical hapten exposure. At the level of the study: Variability of per-sample TCR yields stemmed mainly from small differences in pooled library volume.

Time point specified: healthy volunteer bleed at 6 weeks. Unfractionated whole blood yielded total RNA. The authors' processing: The median was roughly 100,000 TCRs per sample, ranging about 20,000 to 690,600. MiXCR, applied by TCRdb to the RACE reads, yields one record per CDR3 protein. The authors' filters were not applied to this entry. Here the sample spans about 30,000 distinct CDR3 sequences, approximately 5% being singletons. This clonotype was seen at least ten times. Germline V gene data show CDR1 as LGHDT and CDR2 as YNNKEL (reference sequence). The CDR3 totals 17 residues. V lost 4 bases to trimming and J lost 7 bases; unmatched junction nucleotides: 12.

The clonotype comes from a human donor in good health. Some clones in this sample may be carry-over from other donors' samples. Specimen: whole blood. The chain links TRBV3-1 to TRBJ2-3, with 12 bases identical to TRBD2. The CDR3 loop reads CASSPTSSGGAPNTQYF. The DNA of the CDR3 is TGTGCCAGCAGCCCAACCTCTAGCGGGGGGGCCCCCAATACGCAGTATTTT.